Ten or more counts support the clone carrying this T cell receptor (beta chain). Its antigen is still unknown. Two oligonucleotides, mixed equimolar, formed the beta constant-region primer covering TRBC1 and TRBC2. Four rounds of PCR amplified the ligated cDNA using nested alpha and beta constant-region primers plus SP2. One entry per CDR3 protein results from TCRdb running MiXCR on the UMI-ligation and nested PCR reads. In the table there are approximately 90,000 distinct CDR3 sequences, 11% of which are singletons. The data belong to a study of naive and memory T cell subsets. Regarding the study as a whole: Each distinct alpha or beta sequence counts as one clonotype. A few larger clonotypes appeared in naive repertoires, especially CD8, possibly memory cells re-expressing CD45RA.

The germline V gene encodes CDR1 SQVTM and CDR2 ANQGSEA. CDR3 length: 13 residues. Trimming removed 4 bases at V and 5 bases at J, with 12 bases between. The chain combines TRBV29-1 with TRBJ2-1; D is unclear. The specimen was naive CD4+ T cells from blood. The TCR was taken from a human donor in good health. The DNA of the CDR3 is TGCAGCGTTGCACATTTACAGAACAATGAGCAGTTCTTC. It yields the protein CSVAHLQNNEQFF.